A selection of T cell receptor beta chains follows, all from one sample in a study of monozygotic twins with inflammatory bowel disease. TCRdb re-called the 5' RACE reads and shows each CDR3 protein once, DNA omitted. Seen in this sample are approximately 45,000 distinct CDR3 sequences; the ten most common clones hold 5% to 6%. The sequencing sample was made of blood. These receptor sequences come from a human donor with ulcerative colitis or Crohn's disease, or a healthy co-twin of an affected twin (not recorded which). CDR3s include the opening cysteine and the closing phenylalanine or tryptophan. Size is omitted from some rows. Given values are once, few, many or a class for expanded clones.

clone size,V gene,J gene,CDR3 length,CDR3 protein
-,TRBV6-2/TRBV6-3,TRBJ2-7,16,CASSTPLDRDSYEQYF
-,TRBV5-5,TRBJ1-1,13,CASSSTVSTEAFF
-,TRBV30,TRBJ2-3,14,CAWRGRSSTDTQYF
-,TRBV7-8,TRBJ1-1,13,CASSLDHKAEAFF
medium-sized,TRBV7-9,TRBJ1-5,14,CASGADTSNQPQHF
-,TRBV2,TRBJ2-1,15,CASSVRQVEYSEQFF
-,TRBV15,TRBJ2-5,13,CATSRDHRETQYF
-,TRBV19,TRBJ2-7,16,CASSTTSGGPSYEQYF
-,TRBV27,TRBJ2-2,16,CASRKAGGSGSGELFF
-,TRBV7-9,TRBJ2-6,16,CASSLLLGVGANVLTF
-,TRBV19,TRBJ1-5,15,CASSINDRADQPQHF
-,TRBV4-3,TRBJ2-7,17,CASSQDTGEGGYYEQYF
-,TRBV12-5,TRBJ1-5,16,CASGPTTGQVLQPQHF
-,TRBV7-2,TRBJ1-1,15,CASSPTGTMGTEAFF
-,TRBV5-1,TRBJ2-2,15,CASSPEGPNTGELFF
-,TRBV5-6,TRBJ2-5,15,CASRSLGTGQETQYF
-,TRBV29-1,TRBJ2-3,13,CSEGQGNTDTQYF
-,TRBV7-2,TRBJ1-3,15,CASSTYRGQGNTIYF
-,TRBV7-9,TRBJ2-3,16,CASSLASWGSTDTQYF
-,TRBV2,TRBJ2-7,15,CASSESDRGSYEQYF
-,TRBV28,TRBJ2-7,17,CASSITEVFILVDEQYF
-,TRBV29-1,TRBJ2-7,15,CSVGRGTGRLYEQYF
-,TRBV14,TRBJ1-1,13,CASSQSTRTEAFF
-,TRBV5-6,TRBJ1-6,18,CASSRSGQGSSYNSPLHF
-,TRBV6-2/TRBV6-3,TRBJ1-5,14,CASSYVDTNQPQHF
-,TRBV30,TRBJ2-3,16,CAWNPSWAGGTDTQYF